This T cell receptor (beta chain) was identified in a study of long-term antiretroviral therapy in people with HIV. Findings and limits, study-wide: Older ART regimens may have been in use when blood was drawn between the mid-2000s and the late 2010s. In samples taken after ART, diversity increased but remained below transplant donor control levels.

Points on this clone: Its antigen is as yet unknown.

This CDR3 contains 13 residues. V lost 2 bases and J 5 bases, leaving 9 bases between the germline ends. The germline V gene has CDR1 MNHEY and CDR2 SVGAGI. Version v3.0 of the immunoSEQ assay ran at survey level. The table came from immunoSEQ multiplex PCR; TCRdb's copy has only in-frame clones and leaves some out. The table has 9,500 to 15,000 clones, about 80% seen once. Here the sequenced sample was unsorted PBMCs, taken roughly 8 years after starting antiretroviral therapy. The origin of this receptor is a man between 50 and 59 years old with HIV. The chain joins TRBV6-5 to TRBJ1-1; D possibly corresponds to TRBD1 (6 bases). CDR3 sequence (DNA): TGTGCCAGCAGTTACGTCAGGGGAACTGAAGCTTTCTTT. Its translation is CASSYVRGTEAFF.